A single sample is the source of the 19 T cell receptor beta chains below, sequenced in a study of cytomegalovirus exposure and HLA in healthy donors. In the PCR, 60 Vbeta and 13 Jbeta primers were used. Method: immunoSEQ multiplex PCR; TCRdb's copy keeps in-frame clones and lacks some. The table lists over 150,000 clones, approximately 77% of them singletons. The sequenced material came from PBMCs. These receptors were obtained from a young man in good health and CMV-seropositive.

The rearrangement joins TRBV27 to TRBJ2-3, with 7 positions matching TRBD2. CDR1 is MNHEY, CDR2 SMNVEV, per germline (reference sequence). The ends lost 3 bases at V and 1 base at J; junction bases unmatched: 4. This CDR3 has 15 residues. The CDR3 DNA sequence: TGTGCCAGCAGTTTCGGGCTAGCGGGCACAGATACGCAGTATTTT. Encoded protein: CASSFGLAGTDTQYF.

This clone was detected a few times. The chain carries TRBV27 and TRBJ2-1; 9 bases align to TRBD1. This CDR3 spans 15 amino acids. With 4 bases clipped from V and 7 bases from J, the junction kept 8 bases outside the gene matches. Per germline, CDR1 MNHEY and CDR2 SMNVEV (reference sequence). The CDR3, as DNA: TGTGCCAGCAGTTCCAACAGGGGGCGCGGGAATGAGCAGTTCTTC. The encoded protein is CASSSNRGRGNEQFF.

The V call is TRBV4-1, the J call TRBJ1-4; TRBD1 aligns across 7 bases. This CDR3 comprises 17 residues. The J segment lost 4 bases and the V segment lost 1 base, leaving 9 bases of the junction unmatched. From germline, CDR1 is MGHRA and CDR2 YSYEKL. The CDR3 sequence: CASSQVGTAAYNEKLFF. The CDR3 coding sequence is TGCGCCAGCAGCCAAGTGGGGACAGCAGCCTATAATGAAAAACTGTTTTTT.

Note on this clone: One end of the junction is discordant with germline, which a read error may explain. The chain recombines TRBV5-1 with TRBJ2-2, with D possibly being TRBD1 (7 bases). Germline V CDR1 and CDR2: SGHRS, YFSETQ. The CDR3 has 16 residues. Here the CDR3 DNA reads TGCGCCAGCAGCACAGGGGCAGGGGGGAACACCGGGGGGCTGTTTTTT. Amino acids: CASSTGAGGNTGGLFF.

The rearrangement uses TRBV14 and TRBJ1-5; D unresolved. CDR1 SGHDN and CDR2 FVKESK come from the germline V gene. CDR3 length: 13 amino acids. Trimming cost V 0 bases and J 7 bases, with 7 bases left between them. The CDR3: CASSQDSTQPQHF. The CDR3 DNA reads as TGTGCCAGCAGCCAAGACTCGACACAGCCCCAGCATTTT.

This chain joins TRBV11-2 and TRBJ2-1; 9 bases match TRBD1. The CDR3 sequence is 14 residues long. Germline assignment: CDR1 SGHAT and CDR2 FQNNGV. The V segment lost 4 bases and the J segment 9 bases; nucleotides outside the gene matches: 7. CDR3: CASSSDRGTVEQFF. The CDR3 nucleotides read TGTGCCAGCAGCTCGGACAGGGGAACCGTTGAGCAGTTCTTC.

The rearrangement joins TRBV2 to TRBJ2-1, with a weak D call TRBD1 (7 bases). CDR3 length equals 13 residues. In germline, CDR1 is SNHLY, CDR2 FYNNEI. Trimming pared 6 bases from V and 10 bases from J, leaving 16 bases between. CDR3 region: CASSGGGGWEQFF. In nucleotides, the CDR3 is TGTGCCAGCAGCGGAGGAGGGGGCTGGGAGCAGTTCTTC.

Written as DNA, the CDR3 is TGTGCCAGCAGCTTAGTATCTAGCGGGGGCGGGAATGAGCAGTTCTTC. Its protein is CASSLVSSGGGNEQFF. The rearrangement links TRBV7-2 to TRBJ2-1; 10 bases line up with TRBD2. The V gene end was trimmed by 1 base and the J gene end by 7 bases; junction bases not matched to a gene: 7. This CDR3 region has 16 residues. Germline values: CDR1 SGHTA, CDR2 FQGNSA.

In its sample, this clone was seen a few times. CDR3 in amino acids: CASSLSGGRTDTQYF. CDR3 bases: TGCGCCAGCAGCTTAAGCGGGGGGCGCACAGATACGCAGTATTTT. The chain has TRBV5-1 and TRBJ2-3; 9 bases match TRBD2. V lost 2 bases to trimming and J lost 1 base; unmatched junction nucleotides: 2. The CDR3 has 15 residues. Germline V gene sequence: CDR1 SGHRS, CDR2 YFSETQ.

The genes are TRBV6-1 and TRBJ2-5; maybe TRBD2 (5 bases). The CDR3 runs 12 residues. Deletions cut 1 base from V and 9 bases from J, with 9 bases between. From germline, CDR1 is MNHNS and CDR2 SASEGT. The CDR3 region is CASSEGLPSQYF. The CDR3 DNA follows: TGTGCCAGCAGTGAAGGACTACCCTCCCAGTACTTC.

About this clone itself: Other DNA sequences within the sample encode an identical CDR3. The genes are TRBV5-1 and TRBJ2-3, with 8 bases fitting TRBD2. CDR3 length: 13 residues. CDR1 and CDR2 from the germline V gene are SGHRS and YFSETQ. Trimming removed 5 bases from V and 1 base from J; junction bases left unmatched: 0. CDR3 residues: CASSSGGTDTQYF. In nucleotides, the CDR3 is TGCGCCAGCAGTAGCGGGGGCACAGATACGCAGTATTTT.

V and J are TRBV5-6 and TRBJ1-1; D is perhaps TRBD1 (6 bases). Germline CDR1 reads SGHDT; CDR2 reads YYEEEE. Deletions cut 4 bases from V and 7 bases from J, with 14 bases between. The CDR3 runs to 13 residues. The CDR3 loop is CASSHIRDNEAFF. Written as DNA, the CDR3 is TGTGCCAGCAGCCACATCCGGGACAATGAAGCTTTCTTT.

Worth noting for this clone: This CDR3 is also generated by other DNA sequences in the sample. The chain joins TRBV2 to TRBJ1-4; 10 positions match TRBD1. CDR3 length: 14 residues. The trim removed 8 bases at V and 7 bases at J, leaving 7 bases unmatched. From germline, CDR1 is SNHLY and CDR2 FYNNEI. The CDR3 is CASRDRGLGEKLFF. DNA of the CDR3: TGTGCCAGCCGGGACAGGGGCCTAGGTGAAAAACTGTTTTTT.

This clone has only a few counts. This chain uses TRBV4-2 with TRBJ2-3, with TRBD2 matching over 13 bases. CDR1 and CDR2 from the germline V gene are LGHNA and YNFKEQ. With 0 bases clipped from V and 4 bases from J, the junction kept 1 base outside the gene matches. The CDR3 has 16 amino acids. The DNA of the CDR3 is TGTGCCAGCAGCCAAGATGGGACTAGCGGGGCAGATACGCAGTATTTT. Translation: CASSQDGTSGADTQYF.

The chain joins TRBV7-9 to TRBJ2-7; 9 positions match TRBD1. The V and J ends lost 5 bases and 2 bases, in that order; junction bases with no gene match: 4. The CDR3 covers 14 residues. The germline CDR1 and CDR2 sequences are SEHNR and FQNEAQ (reference sequence). The CDR3 protein is CASSPGTGTYEQYF. The CDR3 DNA sequence: TGTGCCAGCAGCCCAGGGACAGGGACCTACGAGCAGTACTTC.

The gene calls are TRBV19 and TRBJ2-3, with 8 bases fitting TRBD1. This CDR3 is 15 amino acids long. With V trimmed by 6 bases and J by 1 base, 6 bases remained unmatched. Germline-derived CDR1 and CDR2 are LNHDA and SQIVND (reference sequence). The CDR3 region is CASRKTQGGTDTQYF. The CDR3 region has the DNA TGTGCCAGTAGGAAAACACAGGGGGGCACAGATACGCAGTATTTT.

The CDR3 DNA reads as TGTGCCAGCAGCGGATCTCTCCATAGAACCACTGAAGCTTTCTTT. Its protein is CASSGSLHRTTEAFF. This chain joins TRBV9 and TRBJ1-1; the D is unclear. Germline loops: CDR1 SGDLS, CDR2 YYNGEE. The CDR3 contains 15 residues. Trimming took 3 bases from V and 4 from J, leaving 16 bases between them.

This clone was observed a few times. The gene calls are TRBV28 and TRBJ2-3, with D uncertain. V was cut by 6 bases and J by 0 bases, with 7 bases left in between. The CDR3 loop spans 13 amino acids. Germline V CDR1 and CDR2: MDHEN, SYDVKM. The CDR3 bases are TGTGCCAGCAGCCTGACTAGCACAGATACGCAGTATTTT. It translates to CASSLTSTDTQYF.

V and J are TRBV13 and TRBJ2-7, with D possibly matching TRBD2 (5 bases). The CDR3 totals 11 residues. Germline assignment: CDR1 PRHDT and CDR2 FYEKMQ (reference sequence). The V and J ends lost 4 bases and 9 bases respectively, with 10 bases between them. The CDR3 spells CASSYGGGQYF. The CDR3 region has the DNA TGTGCCAGCAGCTATGGAGGAGGGCAGTACTTC.